The clone carrying this T cell receptor (beta chain) was seen at least ten times. The antigen is not known. TCRdb recomputed calls from the reads with MiXCR, one row per CDR3 protein. Here the sample spans about 230,000 distinct CDR3 sequences, roughly 22% being singletons. This sample is part of a study of T cell repertoires in cytomegalovirus infection. Study in general: Based on public TCR beta signatures, there were indications of CMV infection and of a matching HLA type. Study-level findings and limits: Predominance within the ex vivo response was attributable to HLA-C-restricted CMV-specific TCR beta clonotypes. The cumulative frequency of public TCR beta families identified carriers of CMV plus the relevant HLA.

V was clipped by 5 bases and J by 2 bases; unmatched bases: 5. This CDR3 spans 15 amino acids. Germline V gene sequence: CDR1 SGHTA, CDR2 FQGNSA. The sequencing input was CD8+ T cells from PBMCs. This clonotype was sampled from a human donor in good health (CMV status not recorded). Some clones in this sample may be carry-over from other donors' samples. The chain is built from TRBV7-2 and TRBJ1-5, with TRBD1 matching over 8 bases. In DNA, the CDR3 is TGTGCCAGCAGCCTGTCGACAGGGGGCAATCAGCCCCAGCATTTT. It translates to CASSLSTGGNQPQHF. Based on the CDR3 plus reference TRBV7-2 and TRBJ1-5, the full variable domain is GAGVSQSPSNKVTEKGKDVELRCDPISGHTALYWYRQSLGQGLEFLIYFQGNSAPDKSGLPSDRFSAERTGGSVSTLTIQRTQQEDSAVYLCASSLSTGGNQPQHFGDGTRLSIL.